Listed below are T cell receptor beta chains from one sample, sequenced in a study of blood T cell repertoires in COVID-19. Clones were sequenced by immunoSEQ multiplex PCR, and TCRdb holds only the in-frame ones, with some missing. The top ten hold roughly a tenth of the sample, which has hundreds of thousands of clones, about nine tenths seen once. The sample consisted of PBMCs or T cells enriched from blood (not recorded which). These receptors all stem from a young woman who had recovered from COVID-19. The CDR3 runs from the conserved cysteine through the conserved F or W. A D gene is named only where the DNA matches it firmly. Where a row states a size, it is once, few, many or the class of an expanded clone; other rows omit it.

D gene	clone size	V gene	J gene	CDR3 DNA	CDR3 protein
.	.	TRBV20-1	TRBJ2-1	TGCAGTGCTCCCCATAGCGTGCAGTTCTTC	CSAPHSVQFF
TRBD2	.	TRBV6-5	TRBJ2-7	TGTGCCAGCAGTTCCCGGGGGGGGAGCTCCTACGAGCAGTACTTC	CASSSRGGSSYEQYF
.	.	TRBV15	TRBJ2-3	TGTGCCACCAGCAGGGCGGGATACTACACAGATACGCAGTATTTT	CATSRAGYYTDTQYF
.	.	TRBV5-1	TRBJ2-3	TGCGCCAGCAGCTTGGTGGGCGGGAACGCGGATAGCTGGAAGGCAAATACGCAGTATTTT	CASSLVGGNADSWKANTQYF
.	.	TRBV19	TRBJ2-2	TGTGCCAGTAGTATGTTTGGGGAGACTTCGAACACCGGGGAGCTGTTTTTT	CASSMFGETSNTGELFF
.	.	TRBV6-5	TRBJ1-5	TGTGCCAGCAGTTACTCAGGAGGGGCTCAGCCCCAGCATTTT	CASSYSGGAQPQHF
TRBD2	.	TRBV27	TRBJ2-5	TGTGCCAGCAGTAGCTCGACGGGAAGAGGACTAGCGGGAGTGACCACCGCTTGGACCCAGTACTTC	CASSSSTGRGLAGVTTAWTQYF
.	.	TRBV11-2	TRBJ2-7	TGTGCCAGCTGCATCGCGAGTTCCTACGAGCAGTACTTC	CASCIASSYEQYF
.	.	TRBV7-2	TRBJ2-1	TGTGCCAGCAGCTTCCCGACCACAGGCTACAATGAGCAGTTCTTC	CASSFPTTGYNEQFF
TRBD1	few	TRBV6-1	TRBJ1-6	TGTGCCAGCAGTGATCCCGGACAGGGATATTCACCCCTCCACTTT	CASSDPGQGYSPLHF
TRBD2	.	TRBV10-3	TRBJ2-7	TGTGCCATCAGTGAGTCGGGACTAGCGGGAGGCAGGCAGTACTTC	CAISESGLAGGRQYF
.	.	TRBV19	TRBJ1-5	TGTGCCAGTAGTGTTTGGGCAGGGGATCAGCCCCAGCATTTT	CASSVWAGDQPQHF
TRBD2	.	TRBV28	TRBJ2-5	TGTGCCAGCACCGGGGGGGGACTAGTGTCTCAAGAGACCCAGTACTTC	CASTGGGLVSQETQYF
TRBD2	.	TRBV5-1	TRBJ2-3	TGCGCCAGCAGTCCTGCACTAGCGGGATCTACAGATACGCAGTATTTT	CASSPALAGSTDTQYF
.	.	TRBV27	TRBJ2-2	TGTGCCACCCAACCCGACACTTTCACCGGGGAGCTGTTTTTT	CATQPDTFTGELFF
.	.	TRBV6-5	TRBJ1-1	TGTGCCAGCAGCACTGTACCGGGGAACACTGAAGCTTTCTTT	CASSTVPGNTEAFF
.	.	TRBV5-4	TRBJ1-2	TGTGCCAGCAGCCTGACCGGGACACCACTCAATGGCTACACCTTC	CASSLTGTPLNGYTF
TRBD1	.	TRBV10-3	TRBJ1-6	TGTGCCATCAGTGAGTCGATTGGACAGGGGTATTCACCCCTCCACTTT	CAISESIGQGYSPLHF
.	.	TRBV5-6	TRBJ1-5	TGTGCCAGCAGCTTGTGGCAGGGGCCTCAGCCCCAGCATTTT	CASSLWQGPQPQHF
TRBD1	once	TRBV4-1	TRBJ1-6	TGCGCCAGCAGCCTCCCGACAGGGAGGCGGAGGACCCTCCACTTT	CASSLPTGRRRTLHF
.	.	TRBV7-2	TRBJ1-5	TGTGCCAGCAGCTCCGGACAGCCGTTGGGATATAGCAATCAGCCCCAGCATTTT	CASSSGQPLGYSNQPQHF
TRBD1	.	TRBV18	TRBJ1-1	TGTGCCAGCTCACCGTCGACAGGGGGCGATACTGAAGCTTTCTTT	CASSPSTGGDTEAFF
TRBD2	.	TRBV5-1	TRBJ2-3	TGCGCCAGCAGTCCGACTCAGCGGGAGAAGACAGATACGCAGTATTTT	CASSPTQREKTDTQYF
.	.	TRBV6-5	TRBJ1-1	TGTGCCAGCACTAAAGGGAGGAACACTGAAGCTTTCTTT	CASTKGRNTEAFF
TRBD2	.	TRBV4-2	TRBJ2-1	TGTGCCAGCAGCCGGCCGGGACTAGCGGGAGCGGGTTCCAATGAGCAGTTCTTC	CASSRPGLAGAGSNEQFF
TRBD1	once	TRBV5-4	TRBJ2-1	TGTGCCAGCAGCCTCATAGGGACAGAGACCTACAATGAGCAGTTCTTC	CASSLIGTETYNEQFF
TRBD2	few	TRBV5-1	TRBJ2-7	TGCGCCAGCAGCACCGGGACTAGCGAGTTCTACGAGCAGTACTTC	CASSTGTSEFYEQYF
.	.	TRBV10-1	TRBJ1-5	TGCGCCAGCAGTGAGGGGGGGGGAAAGCCCCAGCATTTT	CASSEGGGKPQHF
.	.	TRBV6-2/TRBV6-3	TRBJ2-7	TGTGCCAGCAGTACCCAGATGGAGGCTTTCTACGAGCAGTACTTC	CASSTQMEAFYEQYF
.	.	TRBV19	TRBJ2-7	TGTGCCAGTAGTATTAGGCTAGCGACGACCTACGAGCAGTACTTC	CASSIRLATTYEQYF
.	.	TRBV10-3	TRBJ2-7	TGTGCCATCAGTACCCGTCCACTTACGTCCTACGAGCAGTACTTC	CAISTRPLTSYEQYF
.	.	TRBV3-1/TRBV3-2	TRBJ1-1	TGTGCCAGCAGCCTATACACCGGCGGACTGTACGGGACTGAAGCTTTCTTT	CASSLYTGGLYGTEAFF
.	.	TRBV24-1	TRBJ2-5	TGTGCCACCAAGGCATGGGGGGAAGAGACCCAGTACTTC	CATKAWGEETQYF